Below, 24 T cell receptor beta chains from the same sample are listed, as sequenced in a study of read filtering for tumor transcriptome and immune sequencing. This library used approximately 370 ng RNA and molecular barcoded adaptors spanning alpha/delta and beta/gamma chains. Each CDR3 protein gets one entry after TCRdb re-called the reads with MiXCR. The sample has 12,000 to 15,000 distinct CDR3 sequences, around 20% seen once. Material: a population of CD138-negative cells sorted from bone marrow. The receptors were gathered from a donor at least 40 years old with multiple myeloma.

This clonotype was found once. A much larger clone lies one base from this, so it may be a read error. The CDR3 does not end in the conserved phenylalanine or tryptophan, so this is likely a read error. The chain recombines TRBV6-5 with TRBJ2-6; D remains unclear. CDR1 and CDR2 (germline): MNHEY, SVGAGI. Trimming took off 6 bases at V and 0 bases at J, with 6 bases between the two ends. The CDR3 is 14 residues long. The CDR3 DNA reads TGTGCCAGCAGCAAGAGCTCTGGGGCCAACGTCCTGACTCTC. It codes for CASSKSSGANVLTL.

A remark on this clonotype: Possible read error: a much larger clone is one base away. The gene calls are TRBV4-1 and TRBJ2-1, with TRBD2 matching 10 bases. CDR1 and CDR2 (germline): MGHRA, YSYEKL. The CDR3 has 15 residues. The DNA of the CDR3 is TGCGCCAGCAGCCAAGTCCCGGGACTAGCGAATGGGCAGTTCTTC. This translates into CASSQVPGLANGQFF.

The CDR3 DNA sequence: TGCAGTGCTAGAGATTCCCGGGGGGCCCGCTACAATGAGCAGTTCTTC. It codes for CSARDSRGARYNEQFF. This sequence joins TRBV20-1 and TRBJ2-1; maybe TRBD2 (7 bases). V lost 0 bases and J lost 3, with 15 bases in between. Germline V gives CDR1 DFQATT, CDR2 SNEGSKA (reference sequence). The CDR3 sequence is 16 residues long.

This clonotype has ten or more counts. This chain joins TRBV20-1 and TRBJ2-7; D may match TRBD1 or TRBD2 (5 bases each). Germline assignment: CDR1 DFQATT and CDR2 SNEGSKA (reference sequence). The CDR3 has 13 amino acids. V lost 6 bases to trimming and J lost 2 bases, with 14 bases between them. DNA of the CDR3: TGCAGTGCCCGGGACCCTAGAACCTACGAGCAGTACTTC. Its protein is CSARDPRTYEQYF.

The CDR3 region is CAWSGGGSYGYTF. As DNA, the CDR3 is TGTGCCTGGAGTGGAGGGGGATCTTATGGCTACACCTTC. The gene calls are TRBV30 and TRBJ1-2; TRBD1 is a possible D gene (6 bases). Germline values: CDR1 GTSNPN, CDR2 SVGIG (reference sequence). V lost 1 base and J 5 bases, leaving 11 bases between the germline ends. This CDR3 is built from 13 residues.

This clonotype has a handful of counts. The chain carries TRBV7-9 and TRBJ2-5; D remains unclear. This CDR3 spans 15 amino acids. CDR1 SEHNR and CDR2 FQNEAQ come from the germline V gene (reference sequence). Trimming left V 5 bases short and J 4 bases short, with 17 bases between. The CDR3 reads CASSPGGVGRETQYF. Written as DNA, the CDR3 is TGTGCCAGCAGCCCCGGCGGCGTCGGGCGAGAGACCCAGTACTTC.

Many counts were recorded for this clonotype. The chain recombines TRBV10-3 with TRBJ2-1, with 10 bases matching TRBD1. The V gene end was trimmed by 3 bases and the J gene end by 6 bases; junction bases not matched to a gene: 2. CDR3 length: 14 residues. CDR1 and CDR2 (germline): ENHRY, SYGVKD. This CDR3 is CAISDRTGGNEQFF. CDR3 DNA sequence: TGTGCCATCAGTGATCGGACAGGGGGCAATGAGCAGTTCTTC.

This clonotype was seen ten or more times. V and J are TRBV20-1 and TRBJ2-1; D remains unclear. Germline CDR1 DFQATT, CDR2 SNEGSKA (reference sequence). With 0 bases removed from V and 0 bases from J, the gap between germline ends came to 6 bases. CDR3 size: 14 residues. The CDR3 reads CSAREHFSYNEQFF. The CDR3 DNA follows: TGCAGTGCTAGAGAGCACTTCTCCTACAATGAGCAGTTCTTC.

This clonotype appeared many times. The chain has TRBV5-1 and TRBJ2-1; 11 positions agree with TRBD1. CDR3 length: 15 amino acids. J was trimmed by 4 bases and V by 5 bases; bases with no gene match: 5. Per germline, CDR1 SGHRS and CDR2 YFSETQ. In DNA, the CDR3 is TGCGCCAGCAGATCCGGGACAGGGGGGTACAATGAGCAGTTCTTC. Encoded protein: CASRSGTGGYNEQFF.

The V and J genes are TRBV28 and TRBJ1-1; D is ambiguous. Looked up from germline, CDR1 is MDHEN and CDR2 is SYDVKM. The CDR3 extends over 13 amino acids. V was trimmed by 10 bases and J by 0 bases, leaving 12 bases between them. The CDR3 DNA follows: TGTGCCACCTCCAAAGGGCTGAACACTGAAGCTTTCTTT. This encodes CATSKGLNTEAFF.

This clonotype was recorded many times. This sequence joins TRBV28 and TRBJ2-5; TRBD1 aligns across 12 bases. Germline V gene lookup returns CDR1 MDHEN and CDR2 SYDVKM. With 1 base clipped from V and 7 bases from J, the junction kept 7 bases outside the gene matches. This CDR3 is built from 16 residues. The CDR3 DNA reads as TGTGCCAGCAGTTTATTGGGGACAGGGGGCATTGGGACCCAGTACTTC. It yields the protein CASSLLGTGGIGTQYF.

This clonotype occurred many times. The J gene is TRBJ2-7, the V gene TRBV19, with D perhaps matching TRBD1 (6 bases). The CDR3 loop spans 13 amino acids. CDR1 and CDR2 (germline): LNHDA, SQIVND (reference sequence). With 4 bases removed from V and 3 bases from J, the gap between germline ends came to 10 bases. In DNA form, the CDR3 reads TGTGCCAGTAGTACCAGGGGAAACTACGAGCAGTACTTC. Translating it yields CASSTRGNYEQYF.

The gene calls are TRBV6-1 and TRBJ1-5; D remains ambiguous. Trimming took 8 bases from V and 15 from J, leaving 17 bases between them. In germline, CDR1 is MNHNS, CDR2 SASEGT. The CDR3 contains 11 residues. The CDR3 reads CASANHQRRHF. The CDR3, as DNA: TGTGCCAGCGCTAATCACCAAAGGCGGCATTTT.

This clonotype came up many times. V and J are TRBV29-1 and TRBJ2-5; TRBD1 aligns across 12 bases. V lost 3 bases to trimming and J lost 5 bases; unmatched junction nucleotides: 4. The CDR3 spans 14 residues. Germline V CDR1 and CDR2: SQVTM, ANQGSEA. The CDR3 DNA sequence: TGCAGCGTTGAGGGACAGGGGGCGGGGGAGACCCAGTACTTC. Protein: CSVEGQGAGETQYF.

This clonotype was detected many times. The V and J genes are TRBV5-1 and TRBJ2-1; possibly TRBD1 for D (6 bases). With 4 bases removed from V and 5 bases from J, the gap between germline ends came to 19 bases. Germline CDR1 is SGHRS and CDR2 is YFSETQ. This CDR3 is 16 amino acids long. CDR3 bases: TGCGCCAGCAGCCTAGGACAGACCTATGGCCACAATGAGCAGTTCTTC. Amino acid sequence: CASSLGQTYGHNEQFF.

This clonotype was seen ten or more times. The CDR3 sequence is CSVPGLVGYETQYF. Written as DNA, the CDR3 is TGCAGCGTTCCGGGACTAGTCGGGTACGAGACCCAGTACTTC. This chain joins TRBV29-1 and TRBJ2-5; 8 bases fit TRBD2. This CDR3 has 14 residues. J was trimmed by 5 bases and V by 5 bases; bases with no gene match: 10. Germline CDR1 SQVTM, CDR2 ANQGSEA. Full variable domain (outside the CDR3, taken from reference TRBV29-1 and TRBJ2-5): SAVISQKPSRDICQRGTSLTIQCQVDSQVTMMFWYRQQPGQSLTLIATANQGSEATYESGFVIDKFPISRPNLTFSTLTVSNMSPEDSSIYLCSVPGLVGYETQYFGPGTRLLVL.

The rearrangement links TRBV27 to TRBJ1-1; 10 bases map to TRBD1. The CDR3 spans 17 residues. Per the germline V gene, CDR1 is MNHEY and CDR2 is SMNVEV (reference sequence). V gave up 5 bases and J gave up 0 bases; unmatched junction bases: 9. CDR3 amino acids: CASSKGTGAPMNTEAFF. The CDR3 DNA reads as TGTGCCAGCAGTAAAGGGACAGGGGCCCCCATGAACACTGAAGCTTTCTTT.

There are many counts of this clonotype. V usage is TRBV28 and J usage is TRBJ2-1; 9 bases fit TRBD1. V trimming: 6 bases; J trimming: 16 bases; junction bases outside the gene matches: 7. This CDR3 has 11 amino acids. CDR1 and CDR2 from the germline V gene are MDHEN and SYDVKM. In nucleotides, the CDR3 is TGTGCCAGCAGCAATACAGGGGGCGAATTCTTC. As protein: CASSNTGGEFF.

A few counts support this clonotype. The chain joins TRBV7-9 to TRBJ2-5, with D maybe TRBD1 (6 bases). The CDR3 sequence is 15 residues long. Germline CDR1 SEHNR, CDR2 FQNEAQ (reference sequence). V lost 5 bases and J lost 5, with 18 bases in between. CDR3 sequence: CASSVAMAGVETQYF. The DNA for the CDR3 is TGTGCCAGCAGCGTCGCGATGGCAGGGGTGGAGACCCAGTACTTC.

In the case of this clonotype: It is unclear where the CDR3 begins or ends on the DNA, so no DNA is shown, and the CDR3 is as TCRdb lists it. The rearrangement links TRBV5-8 to TRBJ2-1; the D call in the table, TRBD1, was not verified against the DNA. The germline V gene has CDR1 SGHTS and CDR2 YDEGEE. From its first to its last residue, the CDR3 has 15 amino acids. This CDR3 reads CASSLWGTGANELFF.

This clonotype has a count of ten or more. The genes are TRBV7-3 and TRBJ2-1, with unresolved D. CDR1 is SGHTA and CDR2 is FQGTGA in the germline V gene. The ends were cut back, 5 bases at V and 5 bases at J, with 10 bases in the middle. The CDR3 spans 13 residues. CDR3 region: CASSLSIDNEQFF. The DNA for the CDR3 is TGTGCCAGCAGCCTCTCTATCGACAATGAGCAGTTCTTC. The whole variable domain, filled in from reference TRBV7-3 and TRBJ2-1, reads GAGVSQTPSNKVTEKGKYVELRCDPISGHTALYWYRQSLGQGPEFLIYFQGTGAADDSGLPNDRFFAVRPEGSVSTLKIQRTERGDSAVYLCASSLSIDNEQFFGPGTRLTVL.

V is TRBV27 and J is TRBJ2-7, with 9 positions matching TRBD1. The V gene end was trimmed by 6 bases and the J gene end by 2 bases; junction bases not matched to a gene: 2. This CDR3 contains 13 residues. CDR1 MNHEY and CDR2 SMNVEV come from the germline V gene (reference sequence). CDR3 protein: CASRWTGAYEQYF. CDR3 DNA: TGTGCCAGCAGGTGGACAGGGGCCTACGAGCAGTACTTC.

This clonotype was seen ten or more times. The chain carries TRBV11-2 and TRBJ2-1; D ambiguous. Germline CDR1 reads SGHAT; CDR2 reads FQNNGV. CDR3 length: 12 amino acids. Trimming cost V 3 bases and J 9 bases, with 9 bases left between them. The CDR3: CASSLGLGEQFF. CDR3 sequence (DNA): TGTGCCAGCAGCTTGGGGTTAGGTGAGCAGTTCTTC.

The chain employs TRBV5-5 and TRBJ2-2, with D possibly TRBD2 on 5 matching bases. The V gene lost 3 bases and the J gene lost 3 bases, with 21 bases spanning the gap. The germline CDR1 and CDR2 sequences are SGHKS and YYEKEE (reference sequence). This CDR3 comprises 18 residues. This chain's CDR3 is CASSSSEEGFGDTGELFF. For the CDR3, the DNA is TGTGCCAGCAGCTCTAGTGAAGAGGGATTCGGGGACACCGGGGAGCTGTTTTTT.